Reported below is one T cell receptor beta chain. This specimen comes from a study of blood T cell repertoires in COVID-19. On the study more broadly: Whether acute or convalescent, the COVID-19 samples came from the United States, Italy and Spain.

Sequenced by immunoSEQ multiplex PCR; TCRdb stores in-frame clones only, minus some. The table lists about 200,000 clones, approximately 84% of them singletons, with around 4.9% in the top ten. The sequence was obtained from a woman of 80 years or more with acute or convalescent COVID-19. Material: peripheral blood.

As DNA, the CDR3 is TGTGCCAGCAGCGTGGCCTTGGGAGGTGGAAACACCATATATTTT. Amino acids: CASSVALGGGNTIYF. The genes are TRBV9 and TRBJ1-3; no clear D. The CDR3 has 15 amino acids. V lost 2 bases and J 3 bases, leaving 12 bases between the germline ends. Germline CDR1 reads SGDLS; CDR2 reads YYNGEE. Variable domain in full (rest from reference TRBV9 and TRBJ1-3): DSGVTQTPKHLITATGQRVTLRCSPRSGDLSVYWYQQSLDQGLQFLIQYYNGEERAKGNILERFSAQQFPDLHSELNLSSLELGDSALYFCASSVALGGGNTIYFGEGSWLTVV.